Listed here are 4 T cell receptor beta chains from one sample, sequenced in a study of radiotherapy plus CTLA-4 blockade in lung cancer. Sequencing was performed with immunoSEQ multiplex PCR; in TCRdb, only in-frame clones are kept and a portion is missing. The sample shows approximately 53,000 clones, 85% of them seen only once. The source material was peripheral blood, sampled from a patient treated with radiotherapy plus ipilimumab. These receptors came from a human donor with non-small cell lung cancer whose response to radiotherapy plus ipilimumab could not be evaluated.

The chain recombines TRBV5-4 with TRBJ2-1; tentatively, D is TRBD1 (6 bases). In germline, CDR1 is SGHNT, CDR2 YYREEE (reference sequence). V lost 4 bases to trimming and J lost 0 bases, with 11 bases between them. The CDR3 loop spans 15 amino acids. DNA of the CDR3: TGTGCCAGCAGCCGGAGCAGGGGCTCCTACAATGAGCAGTTCTTC. It encodes CASSRSRGSYNEQFF.

In the case of this clone: Other DNA sequences in the same sample also yield this CDR3. The V call is TRBV6-1, the J call TRBJ2-7; 7 nucleotides match TRBD1. The CDR3 loop spans 16 amino acids. Per the germline V gene, CDR1 is MNHNS and CDR2 is SASEGT. J was trimmed by 9 bases and V by 1 base; bases with no gene match: 15. CDR3 coding DNA: TGTGCCAGCAGTGAAGTGCCAGGGGGATTAATCGGCGGGCAGTACTTC. Residues: CASSEVPGGLIGGQYF.

V is TRBV7-9 and J is TRBJ1-4; D possibly corresponds to TRBD1 (5 bases). CDR1 and CDR2 (germline): SEHNR, FQNEAQ (reference sequence). V was clipped by 5 bases and J by 2 bases, with 15 bases between them. The CDR3 loop spans 16 amino acids. Here the CDR3 DNA reads TGTGCCAGCAGCCTTCTACCGGGACTGACTAATGAAAAACTGTTTTTT. It yields the protein CASSLLPGLTNEKLFF.

The chain joins TRBV6-1 to TRBJ2-5, with 9 positions matching TRBD1. The V and J ends lost 4 bases and 3 bases, in that order; junction bases with no gene match: 3. Per the germline V gene, CDR1 is MNHNS and CDR2 is SASEGT. CDR3 size: 14 residues. This chain's CDR3 is CASSVQGAEETQYF. The CDR3 DNA reads TGTGCCAGCAGTGTACAGGGGGCGGAAGAGACCCAGTACTTC.